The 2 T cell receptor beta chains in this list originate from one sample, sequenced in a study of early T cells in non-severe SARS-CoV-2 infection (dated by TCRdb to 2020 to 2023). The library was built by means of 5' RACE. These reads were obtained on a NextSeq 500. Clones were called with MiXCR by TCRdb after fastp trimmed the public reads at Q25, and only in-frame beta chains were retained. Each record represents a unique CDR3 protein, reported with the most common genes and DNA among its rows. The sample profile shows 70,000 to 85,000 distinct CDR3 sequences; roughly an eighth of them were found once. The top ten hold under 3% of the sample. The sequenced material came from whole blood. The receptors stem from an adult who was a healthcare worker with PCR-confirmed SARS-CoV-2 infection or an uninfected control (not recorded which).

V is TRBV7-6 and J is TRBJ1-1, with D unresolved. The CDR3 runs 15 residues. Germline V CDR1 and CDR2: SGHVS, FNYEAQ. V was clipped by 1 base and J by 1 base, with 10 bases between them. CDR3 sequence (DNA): TGTGCCAGCAGCTTAGAGGCACTCTCGAACACTGAAGCTTTCTTT. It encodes CASSLEALSNTEAFF. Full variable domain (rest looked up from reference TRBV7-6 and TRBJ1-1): GAGVSQSPRYKVTKRGQDVALRCDPISGHVSLYWYRQALGQGPEFLTYFNYEAQQDKSGLPNDRFSAERPEGSISTLTIQRTEQRDSAMYRCASSLEALSNTEAFFGQGTRLTVV.

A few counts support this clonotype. In nucleotides, the CDR3 is TGTGCCAGCAGCCTCGTGGAGCGGGGGGGAGGTGAGCAGTTCTTC. This codes for CASSLVERGGGEQFF. The chain carries TRBV7-6 and TRBJ2-1; 10 nucleotides match TRBD2. V was clipped by 5 bases and J by 9 bases; unmatched bases: 10. The CDR3 runs 15 residues. The germline CDR1 and CDR2 sequences are SGHVS and FNYEAQ.